The 23 T cell receptor beta chains in this list originate from one sample, sequenced in a study of cytomegalovirus exposure and HLA in healthy donors. The PCR ran on 60 Vbeta and 13 Jbeta primers. TCRdb's table, derived via immunoSEQ multiplex PCR, lists solely in-frame clones and lacks some. The data hold roughly 220,000 clones, with 70% observed a single time. Sample: PBMCs. Every receptor here comes from a man aged 35-49 years in good health and CMV-seropositive.

The sample holds one count of this clone. The chain links TRBV5-4 to TRBJ2-5; possibly TRBD2 for D (6 bases). Germline loops: CDR1 SGHNT, CDR2 YYREEE (reference sequence). The length of the CDR3 is 15 residues. Trimming took 0 bases from V and 4 from J, leaving 13 bases between them. Here the CDR3 reads CASSLAGRGLETQYF. CDR3 coding DNA: TGTGCCAGCAGCTTGGCCGGGAGAGGCTTAGAGACCCAGTACTTC.

The genes are TRBV5-4 and TRBJ1-1; D gene unclear. There are 17 residues in the CDR3. The V end was cut by 4 bases, the J end by 1 base, with 20 bases between. In germline, CDR1 is SGHNT, CDR2 YYREEE (reference sequence). The CDR3 protein is CASSPTGSRKPNTEAFF. The CDR3 region has the DNA TGTGCCAGCAGCCCCACCGGGAGCCGGAAGCCGAACACTGAAGCTTTCTTT.

This chain connects TRBV2 to TRBJ2-7, with 8 nucleotides matching TRBD1. Germline CDR1 and CDR2: SNHLY and FYNNEI. V dropped 1 base and J dropped 1; count of bases not matched to a gene: 9. This CDR3 has 17 amino acids. The CDR3 DNA reads as TGTGCCAGCAGTGAAGAGATGGACAGGGTAAGATCCTACGAGCAGTACTTC. It codes for CASSEEMDRVRSYEQYF.

This clone was picked up a small number of times. The sample contains more than one DNA sequence encoding this CDR3. The chain uses TRBV2 and TRBJ1-1; TRBD1 matches 8 bases. This CDR3 spans 13 amino acids. The germline gives CDR1 SNHLY, CDR2 FYNNEI. V gave up 2 bases and J gave up 4 bases; unmatched junction bases: 0. The CDR3: CASSETGGTEAFF. CDR3 DNA: TGTGCCAGCAGTGAAACAGGGGGCACTGAAGCTTTCTTT.

The gene calls are TRBV18 and TRBJ2-7; D is possibly TRBD1 (6 bases). Trimming removed 8 bases at V and 2 bases at J, with 10 bases between. Germline CDR1 and CDR2: KGHSH and LQKENI. The CDR3 runs to 12 residues. Here the CDR3 reads CASQTGAYEQYF. The CDR3 bases are TGTGCCAGCCAGACAGGAGCCTACGAGCAGTACTTC.

This chain links TRBV30 with TRBJ1-5, with D maybe TRBD1 (5 bases). The CDR3 contains 16 residues. The V end was cut by 3 bases, the J end by 1 base, with 16 bases between. Germline CDR1 and CDR2: GTSNPN and SVGIG (reference sequence). The CDR3 sequence is CAWRVAQGPSNQPQHF. CDR3 bases: TGTGCCTGGAGAGTGGCCCAGGGTCCCAGCAATCAGCCCCAGCATTTT.

This clone was seen a handful of times. The chain uses TRBV5-1 and TRBJ1-2; 8 nucleotides match TRBD1. CDR3 size: 15 residues. Trimming cost V 4 bases and J 3 bases; bases outside gene matches: 8. CDR1 SGHRS and CDR2 YFSETQ come from the germline V gene. CDR3 loop: CASSIDRGIHYGYTF. The CDR3, as DNA: TGCGCCAGCAGCATCGACAGGGGTATCCACTATGGCTACACCTTC.

The chain employs TRBV27 and TRBJ1-6, with TRBD1 matching over 9 bases. With 4 bases clipped from V and 9 bases from J, the junction kept 10 bases outside the gene matches. This CDR3 is built from 16 residues. Per the germline V gene, CDR1 is MNHEY and CDR2 is SMNVEV (reference sequence). CDR3 sequence: CASSSTRDREGSPLHF. CDR3 DNA: TGTGCCAGCAGTTCAACTCGGGACAGGGAAGGTTCACCCCTCCACTTT.

This chain uses TRBV5-4 with TRBJ1-6; a weak D match, TRBD1 (5 bases). This CDR3 comprises 15 residues. The ends were cut back, 2 bases at V and 1 base at J, with 7 bases in the middle. CDR1 is SGHNT, CDR2 YYREEE, per germline (reference sequence). The CDR3 DNA follows: TGTGCCAGCAGCTTACGACAGTCCTATAATTCACCCCTCCACTTT. Translation gives CASSLRQSYNSPLHF.

This chain uses TRBV6-5 with TRBJ1-3; D is undetermined. CDR3 size: 12 residues. The V end was cut by 8 bases, the J end by 2 bases, with 7 bases between. CDR1 and CDR2 from the germline V gene are MNHEY and SVGAGI. For the CDR3, the DNA is TGTGCCAGCGGCAGGCCTGGAAACACCATATATTTT. This encodes CASGRPGNTIYF.

The V gene is TRBV7-9, the J gene TRBJ2-5; a possible D gene is TRBD2 (6 bases). V lost 3 bases and J 2 bases, leaving 10 bases between the germline ends. The CDR3 is 14 residues long. The germline gives CDR1 SEHNR, CDR2 FQNEAQ (reference sequence). CDR3 coding DNA: TGTGCCAGCAGCTTTGCGGCGGGGCAAGAGACCCAGTACTTC. Translated, it gives CASSFAAGQETQYF.

The chain combines TRBV28 with TRBJ2-2; tentative D call: TRBD2 (6 bases). The ends were cut back, 3 bases at V and 4 bases at J, with 9 bases in the middle. CDR1 and CDR2 (germline): MDHEN, SYDVKM. This CDR3 has 14 residues. The CDR3 reads CASSFGGSTGELFF. The CDR3 coding sequence is TGTGCCAGCAGTTTCGGAGGGTCCACCGGGGAGCTGTTTTTT.

The chain joins TRBV6-5 to TRBJ2-3, with 8 nucleotides matching TRBD2. The germline CDR1 and CDR2 sequences are MNHEY and SVGAGI. The CDR3 is 13 amino acids. The V gene end was trimmed by 6 bases and the J gene end by 7 bases; junction bases not matched to a gene: 6. CDR3 protein: CASRPGGANTQYF. The DNA for the CDR3 is TGTGCCAGCAGGCCGGGGGGGGCGAATACGCAGTATTTT.

V gene TRBV13 combines with J gene TRBJ1-6; D may be TRBD1 (6 bases). Germline V gene data show CDR1 as PRHDT and CDR2 as FYEKMQ (reference sequence). This CDR3 is 18 amino acids long. Between the trimmed V and J ends, which lost 5 bases and 4 bases, there was a span of 21 bases. This CDR3 reads CASSAGRPRQVYNSPLHF. The DNA for the CDR3 is TGTGCCAGCAGCGCCGGGCGCCCGCGACAGGTTTATAATTCACCCCTCCACTTT.

This chain connects TRBV2 to TRBJ1-2; 8 bases agree with TRBD1. The V gene end was trimmed by 4 bases and the J gene end by 8 bases; junction bases not matched to a gene: 6. Germline CDR1 SNHLY, CDR2 FYNNEI. CDR3 length: 13 amino acids. DNA for the CDR3: TGTGCCAGCAGTGTTGACAGGGGAGGGGGCTACACCTTC. As protein: CASSVDRGGGYTF.

This chain links TRBV19 with TRBJ2-3; 14 nucleotides agree with TRBD2. Per germline, CDR1 LNHDA and CDR2 SQIVND (reference sequence). The CDR3 is made up of 14 amino acids. J was trimmed by 6 bases and V by 11 bases; bases with no gene match: 7. This CDR3 reads CASGLAGGTDTQYF. CDR3 sequence (DNA): TGTGCCTCAGGACTAGCGGGGGGTACCGATACGCAGTATTTT.

In DNA, the CDR3 is TGTGCCACCTCCCCAGGGAGGGGGACCCAGTACTTC. Its translation: CATSPGRGTQYF. The chain has TRBV15 and TRBJ2-5, with 7 bases fitting TRBD2. From germline, CDR1 is LNHNV and CDR2 YYDKDF (reference sequence). The CDR3 sequence is 12 residues long. Losses at the gene ends were 8 bases for V and 7 bases for J; bases not matched to a gene: 7.

The DNA of the CDR3 is TGTGCCAGCAGAGCTAGCACAGGGAGCTACAATGAGCAGTTCTTC. Encoded protein: CASRASTGSYNEQFF. V is TRBV2 and J is TRBJ2-1; D is perhaps TRBD1 (6 bases). The CDR3 runs 15 residues. Trimming pared 6 bases from V and 3 bases from J, leaving 15 bases between. Germline assignment: CDR1 SNHLY and CDR2 FYNNEI.

V usage is TRBV2 and J usage is TRBJ2-2; the match to TRBD2 covers 12 bases. CDR1 SNHLY and CDR2 FYNNEI come from the germline V gene. The CDR3 totals 15 residues. The ends lost 8 bases at V and 7 bases at J; junction bases unmatched: 8. The CDR3 DNA is TGTGCCAGCGGTCTAGCGGGGGGGCCCATCGGGGAGCTGTTTTTT. It translates to CASGLAGGPIGELFF.

The chain recombines TRBV6-5 with TRBJ1-4; D call uncertain. V lost 7 bases, J lost 3 bases, and 9 bases lay in between. The length of the CDR3 is 13 residues. Looked up from germline, CDR1 is MNHEY and CDR2 is SVGAGI. As DNA, the CDR3 is TGTGCCAGCAAGGGAGCGGCTAATGAAAAACTGTTTTTT. Protein: CASKGAANEKLFF.

The genes are TRBV9 and TRBJ2-1, with D possibly matching TRBD2 (6 bases). Between the trimmed V and J ends, which lost 2 bases and 5 bases, there was a span of 11 bases. This CDR3 comprises 14 residues. The germline CDR1 and CDR2 sequences are SGDLS and YYNGEE. CDR3 nucleotides: TGTGCCAGCAGCGTTAGGGACTGGAACAATGAGCAGTTCTTC. As protein: CASSVRDWNNEQFF.

In this sample, this clone turned up once. The V and J genes are TRBV15 and TRBJ2-7; 8 nucleotides line up with TRBD1. Germline V gene lookup returns CDR1 LNHNV and CDR2 YYDKDF (reference sequence). The CDR3 is 15 residues long. The junction had 7 bases not matched to a gene; V was cut back by 0 bases and J by 6 bases. The CDR3 spells CATSREPQGAGEQYF. The CDR3 DNA sequence: TGTGCCACCAGCAGAGAGCCCCAGGGGGCAGGCGAGCAGTACTTC.

The chain carries TRBV29-1 and TRBJ2-5; a weak D match, TRBD2 (6 bases). The length of the CDR3 is 13 residues. V lost 0 bases to trimming and J lost 5 bases, with 10 bases between them. CDR1 is SQVTM, CDR2 ANQGSEA, per germline. The CDR3 bases are TGCAGCGTTGAAGAAACCGGGGGTGAGACCCAGTACTTC. This codes for CSVEETGGETQYF.